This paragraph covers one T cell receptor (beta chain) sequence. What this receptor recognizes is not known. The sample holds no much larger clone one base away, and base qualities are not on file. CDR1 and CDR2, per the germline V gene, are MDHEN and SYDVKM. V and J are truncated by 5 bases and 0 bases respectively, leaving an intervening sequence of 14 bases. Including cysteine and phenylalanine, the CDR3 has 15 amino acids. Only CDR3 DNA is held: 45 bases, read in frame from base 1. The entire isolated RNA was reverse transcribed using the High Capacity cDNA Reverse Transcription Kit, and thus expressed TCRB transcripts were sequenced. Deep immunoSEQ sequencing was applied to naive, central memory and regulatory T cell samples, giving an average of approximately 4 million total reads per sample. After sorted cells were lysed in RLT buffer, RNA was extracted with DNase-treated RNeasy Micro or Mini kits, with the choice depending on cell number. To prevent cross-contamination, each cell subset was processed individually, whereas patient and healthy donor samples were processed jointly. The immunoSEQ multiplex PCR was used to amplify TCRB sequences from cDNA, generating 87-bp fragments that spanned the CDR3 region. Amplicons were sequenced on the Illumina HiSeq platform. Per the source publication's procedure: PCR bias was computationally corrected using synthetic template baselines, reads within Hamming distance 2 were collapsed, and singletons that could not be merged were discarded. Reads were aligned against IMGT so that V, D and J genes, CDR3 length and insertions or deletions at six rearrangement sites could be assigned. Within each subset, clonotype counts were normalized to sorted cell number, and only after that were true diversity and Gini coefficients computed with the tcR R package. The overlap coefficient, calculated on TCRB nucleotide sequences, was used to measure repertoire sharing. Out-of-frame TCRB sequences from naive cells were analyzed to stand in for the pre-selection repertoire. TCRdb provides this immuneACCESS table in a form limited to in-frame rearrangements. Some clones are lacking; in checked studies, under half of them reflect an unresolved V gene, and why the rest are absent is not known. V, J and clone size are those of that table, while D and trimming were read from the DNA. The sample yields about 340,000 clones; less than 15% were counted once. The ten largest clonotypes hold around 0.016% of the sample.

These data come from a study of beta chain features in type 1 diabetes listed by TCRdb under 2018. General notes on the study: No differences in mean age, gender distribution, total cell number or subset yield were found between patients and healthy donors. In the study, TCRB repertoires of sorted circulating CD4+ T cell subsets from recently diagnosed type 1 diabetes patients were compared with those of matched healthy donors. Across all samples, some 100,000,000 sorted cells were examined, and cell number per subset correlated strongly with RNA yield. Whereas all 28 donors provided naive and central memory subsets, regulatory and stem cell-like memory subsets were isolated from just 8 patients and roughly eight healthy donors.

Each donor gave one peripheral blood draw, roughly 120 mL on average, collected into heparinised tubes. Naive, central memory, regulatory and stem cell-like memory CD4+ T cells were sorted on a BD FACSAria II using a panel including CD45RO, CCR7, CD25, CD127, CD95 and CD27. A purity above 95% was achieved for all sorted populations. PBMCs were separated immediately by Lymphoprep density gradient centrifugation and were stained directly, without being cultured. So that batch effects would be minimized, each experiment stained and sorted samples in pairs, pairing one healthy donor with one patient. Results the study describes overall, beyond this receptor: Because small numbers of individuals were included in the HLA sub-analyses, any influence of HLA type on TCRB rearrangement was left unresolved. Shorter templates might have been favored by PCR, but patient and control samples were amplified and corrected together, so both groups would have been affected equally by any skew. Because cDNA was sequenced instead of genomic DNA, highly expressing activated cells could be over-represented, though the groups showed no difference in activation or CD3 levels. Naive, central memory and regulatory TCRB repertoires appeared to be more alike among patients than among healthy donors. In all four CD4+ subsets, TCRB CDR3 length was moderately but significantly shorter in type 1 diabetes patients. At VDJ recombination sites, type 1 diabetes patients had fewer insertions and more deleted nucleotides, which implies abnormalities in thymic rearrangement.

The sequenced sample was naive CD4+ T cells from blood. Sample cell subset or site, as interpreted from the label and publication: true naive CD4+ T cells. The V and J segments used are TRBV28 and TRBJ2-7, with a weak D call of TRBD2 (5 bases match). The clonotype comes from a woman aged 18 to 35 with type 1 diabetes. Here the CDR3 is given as CASSTSDVSSYEQYF. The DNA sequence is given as TGTGCCAGCAGTACTAGTGACGTGAGCTCCTACGAGCAGTACTTC.